The clone carrying this T cell receptor (beta chain) is labeled as large (0.1 to 1%). Its antigen is unknown. Germline V lookup: CDR1 SGHRS, CDR2 YFSETQ. Trimming took 0 bases from V and 2 from J; bases not matched to a gene: 6. The CDR3 extends over 17 amino acids. This entry is derived from a study of T cells in localized non-small cell lung cancer. Findings of the study overall: Within adjacent lung there appeared a median approximately 58 of the top 100 tumor clones. T cell clonality was highest in uninvolved adjacent lung, above tumor. Longer overall survival was seen with higher T cell density measured in blood. Heterogeneity within the tumor remains possible, as just one region underwent sequencing.

Libraries were prepared by immunoSEQ multiplex PCR; TCRdb keeps only in-frame clonotypes and omits some of them. The table has more than 2,000 clones, around 26% seen once. The clonotype comes from an older male donor with stage I lung adenocarcinoma. The V gene is TRBV5-1, the J gene TRBJ1-5; TRBD1 matches 9 bases. The sample in question was lung tumor tissue, obtained before any cancer treatment. CDR3 DNA sequence: TGCGCCAGCAGCTTGGAGGGGACAGGGACGGGCAATCAGCCCCAGCATTTT. Protein: CASSLEGTGTGNQPQHF.